Below are 10 T cell receptor beta chains sequenced from a single sample in a study of Ad26.COV2.S vaccination and SARS-CoV-2 variants. Using immunoSEQ multiplex PCR, the repertoire was profiled, and TCRdb retains in-frame clones only, with some absent. The sample has about 370,000 clones; 89% are singletons. Sample treatment: around 19 received Ad26.COV2.S at low or high dose, single or two shots; 5 received placebo; per-sample allocation not given. Following the first vaccine or placebo injection, samples were taken on day 63. This sample comprised peripheral blood, obtained in a trial of Ad26.COV2.S vaccine versus placebo. These receptor sequences come from a person aged 18-60 years who received the Ad26.COV2.S COVID-19 vaccine or a placebo.

V and J are TRBV6-1 and TRBJ2-2; no clear D gene. V was shortened by 3 bases and J by 8 bases, with 10 bases between the two germline ends. Germline V gene lookup returns CDR1 MNHNS and CDR2 SASEGT. This CDR3 has 13 residues. The chain's CDR3 is CASSDDALGELFF. CDR3 DNA: TGTGCCAGCAGTGACGACGCACTAGGGGAGCTGTTTTTT.

J is TRBJ2-6 and V is TRBV15; the D gene is possibly TRBD1 (6 bases). This CDR3 comprises 19 residues. Germline-derived CDR1 and CDR2 are LNHNV and YYDKDF (reference sequence). V dropped 1 base and J dropped 0 bases, with 16 bases sitting between them. In nucleotides, the CDR3 is TGTGCCACCAGCAGAGTACGGACAGATCCTTACTCTGGGGCCAACGTCCTGACTTTC. This gives the protein CATSRVRTDPYSGANVLTF.

J is TRBJ2-7 and V is TRBV6-5; TRBD1 matches 9 bases. The ends lost 2 bases at V and 6 bases at J; junction bases unmatched: 2. Germline values: CDR1 MNHEY, CDR2 SVGAGI. This CDR3 has 13 residues. The CDR3 region is CASSYTTGGEQYF. CDR3 bases: TGTGCCAGCAGTTACACGACAGGGGGCGAGCAGTACTTC.

The chain carries TRBV11-2 and TRBJ1-1; D gene uncertain. The CDR3 covers 14 residues. Trimming took 5 bases from V and 1 from J, leaving 11 bases between them. Germline loops: CDR1 SGHAT, CDR2 FQNNGV. This chain's CDR3 is CASSLGWGNTEAFF. The CDR3 bases are TGTGCCAGCAGCCTTGGGTGGGGGAACACTGAAGCTTTCTTT.

The rearrangement links TRBV6-5 to TRBJ2-1; 13 bases align to TRBD2. The CDR3 has 15 amino acids. In germline, CDR1 is MNHEY, CDR2 SVGAGI. V gave up 5 bases and J gave up 7 bases; unmatched junction bases: 5. Here the CDR3 reads CASSRTSGRLNEQFF. In DNA form, the CDR3 reads TGTGCCAGCAGTCGGACTAGCGGGAGATTAAATGAGCAGTTCTTC.

This clone was seen only once. The genes are TRBV18 and TRBJ2-7; tentatively, D is TRBD1 (6 bases). Looked up from germline, CDR1 is KGHSH and CDR2 is LQKENI. CDR3 length equals 13 residues. With 4 bases removed from V and 3 bases from J, the gap between germline ends came to 10 bases. The CDR3 loop is CASSLGQLYEQYF. The CDR3 DNA follows: TGTGCCAGCTCACTAGGACAGCTCTACGAGCAGTACTTC.

The chain uses TRBV29-1 and TRBJ2-1, with D possibly TRBD2 on 6 matching bases. V lost 6 bases and J lost 8, with 14 bases in between. In germline, CDR1 is SQVTM, CDR2 ANQGSEA. The CDR3 is 12 amino acids. The CDR3 coding sequence is TGCAGCGTCAAGCCCTCTAGCGATGAGCAGTTCTTC. Its protein is CSVKPSSDEQFF.

The V call is TRBV6-5, the J call TRBJ1-1; the D is unclear. CDR3 length: 14 residues. Trimming took 5 bases from V and 0 from J, leaving 10 bases between them. Germline V gene data show CDR1 as MNHEY and CDR2 as SVGAGI. CDR3 coding DNA: TGTGCCAGCAGTCCCGACCTTATGAACACTGAAGCTTTCTTT. It codes for CASSPDLMNTEAFF.

The chain combines TRBV9 with TRBJ2-3; TRBD2 agrees at 13 bases. The CDR3 is made up of 17 amino acids. J was trimmed by 0 bases and V by 5 bases; bases with no gene match: 6. The germline V gene has CDR1 SGDLS and CDR2 YYNGEE. The CDR3 loop is CASSWGLAGTSTDTQYF. In DNA, the CDR3 is TGTGCCAGCAGTTGGGGACTAGCGGGAACTAGCACAGATACGCAGTATTTT.

The V gene is TRBV30, the J gene TRBJ1-4; D is ambiguous. V lost 2 bases and J 0 bases, leaving 13 bases between the germline ends. CDR3 size: 16 residues. Germline assignment: CDR1 GTSNPN and CDR2 SVGIG (reference sequence). CDR3 amino acids: CAWSSTRTATNEKLFF. The DNA of the CDR3 is TGTGCCTGGAGTTCCACTCGGACCGCAACTAATGAAAAACTGTTTTTT. Drawing the rest from reference TRBV30 and TRBJ1-4, the complete variable domain is SQTIHQWPATLVQPVGSPLSLECTVEGTSNPNLYWYRQAAGRGLQLLFYSVGIGQISSEVPQNLSASRPQDRQFILSSKKLLLSDSGFYLCAWSSTRTATNEKLFFGSGTQLSVL.